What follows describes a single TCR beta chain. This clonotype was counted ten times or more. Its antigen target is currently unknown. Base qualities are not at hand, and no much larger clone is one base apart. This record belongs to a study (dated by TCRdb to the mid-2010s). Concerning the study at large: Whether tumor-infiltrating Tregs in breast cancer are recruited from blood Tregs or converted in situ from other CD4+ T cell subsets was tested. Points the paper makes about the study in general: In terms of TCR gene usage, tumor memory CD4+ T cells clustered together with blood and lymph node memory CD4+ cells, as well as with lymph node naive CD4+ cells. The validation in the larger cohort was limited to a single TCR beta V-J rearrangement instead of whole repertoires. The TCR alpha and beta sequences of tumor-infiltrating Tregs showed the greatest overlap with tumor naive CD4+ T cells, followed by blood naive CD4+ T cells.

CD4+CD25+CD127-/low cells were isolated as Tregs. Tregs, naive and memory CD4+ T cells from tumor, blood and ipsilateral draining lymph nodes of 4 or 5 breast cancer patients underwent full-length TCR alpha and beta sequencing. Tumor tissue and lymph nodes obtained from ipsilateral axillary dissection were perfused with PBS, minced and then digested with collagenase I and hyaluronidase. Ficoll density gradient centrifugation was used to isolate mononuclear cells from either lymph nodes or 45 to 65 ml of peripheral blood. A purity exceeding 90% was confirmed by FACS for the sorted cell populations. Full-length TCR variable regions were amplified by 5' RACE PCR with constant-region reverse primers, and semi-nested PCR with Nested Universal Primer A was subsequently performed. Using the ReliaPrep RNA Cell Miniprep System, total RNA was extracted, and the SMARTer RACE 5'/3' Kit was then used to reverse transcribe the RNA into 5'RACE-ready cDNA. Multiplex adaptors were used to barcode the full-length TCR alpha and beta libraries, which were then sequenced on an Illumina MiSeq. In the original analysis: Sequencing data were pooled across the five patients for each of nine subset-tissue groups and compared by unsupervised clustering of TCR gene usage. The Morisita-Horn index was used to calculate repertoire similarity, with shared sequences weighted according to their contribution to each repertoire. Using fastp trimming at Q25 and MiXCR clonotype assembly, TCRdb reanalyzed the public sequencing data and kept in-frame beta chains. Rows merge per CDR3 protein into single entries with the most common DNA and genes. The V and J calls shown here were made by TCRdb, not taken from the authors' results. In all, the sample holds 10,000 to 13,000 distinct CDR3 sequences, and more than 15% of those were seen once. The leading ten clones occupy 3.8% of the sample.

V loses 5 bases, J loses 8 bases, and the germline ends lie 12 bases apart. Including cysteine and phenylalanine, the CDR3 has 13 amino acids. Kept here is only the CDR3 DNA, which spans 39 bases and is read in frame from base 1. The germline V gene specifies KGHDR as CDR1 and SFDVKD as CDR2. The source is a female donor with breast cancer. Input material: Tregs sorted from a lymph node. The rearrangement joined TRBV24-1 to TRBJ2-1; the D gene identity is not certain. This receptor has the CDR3 CATSAQTDDEQFF. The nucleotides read TGTGCCACCAGTGCTCAGACCGACGATGAGCAGTTCTTC.